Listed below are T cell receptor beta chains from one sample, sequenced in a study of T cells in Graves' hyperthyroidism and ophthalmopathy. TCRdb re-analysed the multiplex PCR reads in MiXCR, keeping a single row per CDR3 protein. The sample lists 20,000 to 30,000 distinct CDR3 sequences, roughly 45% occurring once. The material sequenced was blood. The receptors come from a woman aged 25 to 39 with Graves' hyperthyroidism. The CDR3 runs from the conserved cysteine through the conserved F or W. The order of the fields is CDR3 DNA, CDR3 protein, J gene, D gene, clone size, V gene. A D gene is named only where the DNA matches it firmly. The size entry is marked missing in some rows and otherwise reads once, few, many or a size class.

TGTGCCAGCGGCCCGGAAGGCTTTTCCCACGAGCAGTACTTC	CASGPEGFSHEQYF	TRBJ2-7	.	.	TRBV5-6
TGCAGTGTAGAACCTGGAAGGGAGGAGCAGTTCTTC	CSVEPGREEQFF	TRBJ2-1	.	.	TRBV20-1
TGTGCCAGCAGCTACATAGCGGGGGACCCCTCAAAACAAGAGCAGTTCTTC	CASSYIAGDPSKQEQFF	TRBJ2-1	TRBD2	.	TRBV7-3
TGTGCCATCAGTTCCGGCAGCCTAGACTATGGCTACACCTTC	CAISSGSLDYGYTF	TRBJ1-2	.	medium-sized	TRBV10-3
TGTGCCAGCTCACCACCGGGCTCCTACGAGCAGTACTTC	CASSPPGSYEQYF	TRBJ2-7	.	many	TRBV18
TGCGCCAGCCGAAGTATGGATACGCAGTATTTT	CASRSMDTQYF	TRBJ2-3	.	many	TRBV5-1
TGTGCCAGCAGTGACTCGGACGTAAATACGCAGTATTTT	CASSDSDVNTQYF	TRBJ2-3	.	many	TRBV6-4
TGTGCCAGCAGCAAGGGGGTAGACCCAGGGGAGACCCAGTACTTC	CASSKGVDPGETQYF	TRBJ2-5	.	.	TRBV9
TGTGCCAGCAATTTGCTAGCGGGGTGGGGATCCCCTCACTTC	CASNLLAGWGSPHF	TRBJ2-7	TRBD2	medium-sized	TRBV2
TGTGCCAGTAGTGCCCGACAGGGTATGAACACTGAAGCTTTCTTT	CASSARQGMNTEAFF	TRBJ1-1	TRBD1	medium-sized	TRBV19
TGTGCCAGCAGGGAGGGTGAGCAGTTCTTC	CASREGEQFF	TRBJ2-1	.	medium-sized	TRBV6-6
TGCGCCAGCAGCTTGGTCGCAGCGGGAGGAGGGGATACGCAGTATTTT	CASSLVAAGGGDTQYF	TRBJ2-3	TRBD2	many	TRBV5-1
TGTGCCAGCAGTTTAAATAATCCAGAACCCCAGCATTTT	CASSLNNPEPQHF	TRBJ1-5	.	many	TRBV28
TGTGCCAGCAGTTCGTCCGGGACAGAGAATTCACCCCTCCACTTT	CASSSSGTENSPLHF	TRBJ1-6	TRBD1	.	TRBV6-5
TGCAGTGCTAGCGGAAACGAGCAGTACTTC	CSASGNEQYF	TRBJ2-7	.	medium-sized	TRBV20-1
TGCGCCAGCAGCTTGTTGGTACAGTCAAATTCACCCCTCCACTTT	CASSLLVQSNSPLHF	TRBJ1-6	.	.	TRBV5-1
TGTGCCAGTACCAATCGGACGGCAGTCAATCAGCCCCAGCATTTT	CASTNRTAVNQPQHF	TRBJ1-5	.	.	TRBV19
TGTGCCAGCATTGCAGGGGGAAAAGGGGGCTACACCTTC	CASIAGGKGGYTF	TRBJ1-2	TRBD1	many	TRBV2
TGTGCCAGCCATTTGTCTCGGACCGCCAATGAGCAGTTCTTC	CASHLSRTANEQFF	TRBJ2-1	.	many	TRBV6-6
TGTGCCAGCAGCCCCGCTAGCCCCTCCCACGAGCAGTACTTC	CASSPASPSHEQYF	TRBJ2-7	.	.	TRBV11-1
TGCAGTGCTATCCCACCGGTAGCGGGAACCTCCTACGAGCAGTACTTC	CSAIPPVAGTSYEQYF	TRBJ2-7	TRBD2	.	TRBV20-1
TGCGCCAGCAGCGGACTAGCGGGGGGCAATGAGCAGTTCTTC	CASSGLAGGNEQFF	TRBJ2-1	TRBD2	many	TRBV5-1
TGTGCCAGCAGCTTAATGGTCAGGGGAGGAAAACTGTTTTTT	CASSLMVRGGKLFF	TRBJ1-4	.	.	TRBV7-3
TGTGCCACCAGTGATGTTGGAACAGAAGGCTACACCTTC	CATSDVGTEGYTF	TRBJ1-2	.	.	TRBV24-1
TGTGCCAGCAGCTTAAATCCGAACACCGGGGAGCTGTTTTTT	CASSLNPNTGELFF	TRBJ2-2	.	medium-sized	TRBV7-9
TGTGCCATAACGACAGGCCCTAACTATGGCTACACCTTC	CAITTGPNYGYTF	TRBJ1-2	.	medium-sized	TRBV10-3
TGTGCCAGCCATTTGTCTCGGACCGCCGATGAGCAGTTCTTC	CASHLSRTADEQFF	TRBJ2-1	.	many	TRBV6-6
TGTGCCAGCAGTTTCGGCGGGGGGCGGCAAGAGACCCAGTACTTC	CASSFGGGRQETQYF	TRBJ2-5	TRBD2	.	TRBV28
TGCAGTGCTCAGGGACTAGCGGTCCAAGAGACCCAGTACTTC	CSAQGLAVQETQYF	TRBJ2-5	TRBD2	few	TRBV20-1
TGTGCCACCAGTGATTTTCGACAGGGAGGCGAAAAACTGTTTTTT	CATSDFRQGGEKLFF	TRBJ1-4	TRBD1	.	TRBV24-1
TGTGCCACCAGTGGTCCTACAGAGTACCAAGAGACCCAGTACTTC	CATSGPTEYQETQYF	TRBJ2-5	.	.	TRBV24-1
TGCAGCGCATGCGGGGCCCCTGGGCCTTACAATGAGCAGTTCTTC	CSACGAPGPYNEQFF	TRBJ2-1	.	medium-sized	TRBV29-1
TGTGCCAGCAGACGAACCGGGGAGCTGTTTTTT	CASRRTGELFF	TRBJ2-2	.	once	TRBV12-3/TRBV12-4
.	CASSFYICSGQDQETQYF	TRBJ2-5	.	.	TRBV5-4
TGTGCCAGCAGCTCGGAAAGGTACAATGAGCAGTTCTTC	CASSSERYNEQFF	TRBJ2-1	.	medium-sized	TRBV7-2
TGCGCCAGCAGTGCTAGAGCAGGGGGCAATGAGCAGTTCTTC	CASSARAGGNEQFF	TRBJ2-1	TRBD1	.	TRBV10-2
TGTGCCAGCAGTCTTACAAATCCGGGACAGGAGCTTGCTCAGCCCCAGCATTTT	CASSLTNPGQELAQPQHF	TRBJ1-5	TRBD1	.	TRBV6-5
TGCAGTGCTAGACTAGCGGGAGGGTTAGATACGCAGTATTTT	CSARLAGGLDTQYF	TRBJ2-3	TRBD2	.	TRBV20-1
TGTGCCAGCAGTGTTGCGCCTGAGCAGTTCTTC	CASSVAPEQFF	TRBJ2-1	.	once	TRBV2